This T cell receptor beta chain was captured in a study of neoadjuvant nivolumab and ipilimumab in lung cancer. This clone was detected once. The antigen is unknown. General study points: Pathologic regression was not significantly tied to TCR clonality. Only a small number of samples underwent TCR sequencing. Compared with tumor-adjacent uninvolved lung, resected tumors showed greater richness and clonality.

CDR3 length equals 13 residues. V lost 8 bases and J lost 4, with 12 bases in between. Germline values: CDR1 MNHNY, CDR2 SVGAGI (reference sequence). The table came from immunoSEQ multiplex PCR; TCRdb's copy has only in-frame clones and leaves some out. The sample lists approximately 13,000 clones; around 70% were seen once. The sequence was obtained from an adult with non-small cell lung cancer. The chain couples TRBV6-6 to TRBJ2-1; D remains ambiguous. The sample was peripheral blood, taken after neoadjuvant nivolumab, alone or with ipilimumab, at or shortly before surgery. CDR3 bases: TGTGCCAGCCCATACGGAGCTTACAATGAGCAGTTCTTC. Amino acids: CASPYGAYNEQFF.